This TCR beta chain was documented in a study of CD39 and CD103 CD8 tumor-infiltrating T cells. Profiling relied on immunoSEQ multiplex PCR, and the TCRdb table lists in-frame clones only, not all of them. Seen here are 2,500 to 3,000 clones, 83% observed once, and the top ten hold roughly 21%. Germline V gives CDR1 LNHDA, CDR2 SQIVND (reference sequence). The CDR3 is 14 residues long. Trimming removed 5 bases from V and 0 bases from J, with 11 bases in between. The TCR originated in a human donor with head and neck squamous cell carcinoma. Sequencing used CD39- CD103- CD8+ T cells sorted from the tumor. Subset in this sample: CD103-CD39- double-negative CD45RA- CD8 T cells. The V gene is TRBV19, the J gene TRBJ2-7; possible D gene TRBD2, 6 bases. CDR3 coding DNA: TGTGCCAGTAGTCCCTCGACTAGCTCCTACGAGCAGTACTTC. The encoded protein is CASSPSTSSYEQYF. Full variable domain (remainder filled in from reference TRBV19 and TRBJ2-7): DGGITQSPKYLFRKEGQNVTLSCEQNLNHDAMYWYRQDPGQGLRLIYYSQIVNDFQKGDIAEGYSVSREKKESFPLTVTSAQKNPTAFYLCASSPSTSSYEQYFGPGTRLTVT.